This note documents a single T cell receptor beta chain sequence. Antigen specificity is unknown. Preparing the TCRbeta library involved the use of unique molecular identifiers. MiXCR was run by TCRdb on the PCR reads, yielding one entry per CDR3 protein. The sample carries fewer than 1 million distinct CDR3 sequences, 15% to 20% recorded once. The sample is drawn from a study of T-cell reconstitution after alpha-beta-depleted transplantation in children. Findings of the study overall: Reportedly, roughly two months post-transplant, alpha-beta T cells arose from several hundred expanded graft clones. T-cell counts and diversity at one year following transplant were attributed mainly to newly produced T cells. Some patients owed their high day-60 TCRbeta diversity to surviving recipient T cells and thymic progenitors.

Germline V gives CDR1 DFQATT, CDR2 SNEGSKA (reference sequence). This CDR3 comprises 15 residues. Trimming left V 6 bases short and J 5 bases short, with 21 bases between. This clonotype originated in a male patient between 10 and 17 years old who had a stem cell transplant for acute lymphoblastic leukemia, so the T cells may come from the graft donor. Sample: PBMCs, mostly from graft donor cells, taken 360 days after TCRalphabeta/CD19-depleted stem cell transplant. This chain joins TRBV20-1 and TRBJ2-3, with D perhaps matching TRBD2 (7 bases). CDR3 region: CSARDARGLEDTQYF. The CDR3 region has the DNA TGCAGTGCCCGAGATGCGCGGGGGCTTGAAGATACGCAGTATTTT.